This is a list of T cell receptor beta chains from one sample in a study of blood T cells in healthy people across ages. TCRdb recomputed calls from the 5' RACE reads with MiXCR, one row per CDR3 protein. This sample has 1.5 million to 2 million distinct CDR3 sequences, with around 42% found just once. Sequencing was carried out using blood. The source is a human donor in good health. CDR3s include the opening cysteine and the closing phenylalanine or tryptophan. D genes are given only for firm matches. A clone size is listed for some rows: how often the clone was seen (once, few, many), or a class if it is expanded.

-	few	TRBV12-3/TRBV12-4	TRBJ2-1	TGTGCCAGCAGTTTTTGGGGTTTAGGGTCCTACAATGAGCAGTTCTTC	CASSFWGLGSYNEQFF
-	-	TRBV2	TRBJ1-6	TGTGCCAGCAGATTAGGAGGAGCTACGCCTAATTCACCCCTCCACTTT	CASRLGGATPNSPLHF
TRBD1	-	TRBV27	TRBJ1-6	TGTGCCAGCAGTTTTTTGGGACAGTATAATTCACCCCTCCACTTT	CASSFLGQYNSPLHF
-	-	TRBV9	TRBJ1-2	TGTGCCAGCAGCCCCCATAATAACTATGGCTACACCTTC	CASSPHNNYGYTF
TRBD1	-	TRBV25-1	TRBJ1-4	TGTGCCAGCAGTGATTGGACCGGGACAGGGGATGAAAAACTGTTTTTT	CASSDWTGTGDEKLFF
-	-	TRBV5-1	TRBJ1-5	TGCGCCAGCAGTCGGGCCTCCGGGGGGGAGCCCCAGCATTTT	CASSRASGGEPQHF
-	few	TRBV20-1	TRBJ2-7	TGCAGTGCTAGGAGGGACTTGTCATTCTCCTACGAGCAGTACTTC	CSARRDLSFSYEQYF
TRBD1	few	TRBV7-2	TRBJ2-3	TGTGCCAGCAGCACAAGCAGGGGGCGCGGAACAGATACGCAGTATTTT	CASSTSRGRGTDTQYF
-	-	TRBV4-3	TRBJ1-1	TGCGCCAGCAGCCAAGATAAGAACAGGGCTGGAACTGAAGCTTTCTTT	CASSQDKNRAGTEAFF
-	-	TRBV6-1	TRBJ2-3	TGTGCCAGCAGTGAACCGACCCGTTCGCAGTATTTT	CASSEPTRSQYF
TRBD1	many	TRBV7-2	TRBJ2-3	TGTGCCAGCAGCTTAAGACAGGGGGCCAACACAGATACGCAGTATTTT	CASSLRQGANTDTQYF
TRBD2	few	TRBV20-1	TRBJ2-7	TGCAGTGCTGAAATGACTAGCGGGACGACCTACGAGCAGTACTTC	CSAEMTSGTTYEQYF
-	few	TRBV9	TRBJ1-1	TGTGCCAGCAGCGTAGGGGTGCAAACTGAAGCTTTCTTT	CASSVGVQTEAFF
-	-	TRBV3-1	TRBJ2-3	TGTGCCAGCAGCCAAGATCCAGGTACCCCAGATACGCGGTATTTT	CASSQDPGTPDTRYF
-	few	TRBV27	TRBJ1-6	TGTGCCAGCAGTTTACACGTGTGGGGTTATCATTCACCCCTCCACTTT	CASSLHVWGYHSPLHF
TRBD1	-	TRBV2	TRBJ2-5	TGTGCCAGCAGCCGACAGGGTCTGCAGACCCAGTACTTC	CASSRQGLQTQYF
TRBD1	few	TRBV5-1	TRBJ1-1	TGCGCCAGCAGCCTAGACAGGGTTCTCACTGAAGCTTTCTTT	CASSLDRVLTEAFF
TRBD2	few	TRBV9	TRBJ2-3	TGTGCCAGCACCGGCTCGCGGGGGGGTGCAGATACGCAGTATTTT	CASTGSRGGADTQYF
-	-	TRBV6-5	TRBJ2-3	TGTGCCAGCAGTTACCGGGACCACCCTAGCACAGATACGCAGTATTTT	CASSYRDHPSTDTQYF
-	few	TRBV12-3/TRBV12-4	TRBJ2-7	TGTGCCAGCACCCATATAGAGGGCGAGCAGTACTTC	CASTHIEGEQYF
-	-	TRBV20-1	TRBJ1-1	TGCAGTGGGGAAAGGAACACTGAAGCTTTCTTT	CSGERNTEAFF
-	-	TRBV7-2	TRBJ1-2	TGTGCCAGCAGCTTAGCCGACAGTATCTATGGCTACACCTTC	CASSLADSIYGYTF
-	-	TRBV10-3	TRBJ1-2	TGTGCCATCACGCAACAGGGATGTGGCTACACCTTC	CAITQQGCGYTF
TRBD1	-	TRBV10-3	TRBJ2-2	TGTGCCATCAGTGAAAGGGGACAGGGCCGGACCGGGGAGCTGTTTTTT	CAISERGQGRTGELFF
TRBD2	-	TRBV20-1	TRBJ2-3	TGCAGCGTACTAGCGGGGGGCCCCACCACATCCACAGATACGCAGTATTTT	CSVLAGGPTTSTDTQYF
-	-	TRBV11-1	TRBJ2-3	TGTGCCAGCAGCTTAGTTGCGGGTTGGTCCTCAGATGCGCAGTATTTT	CASSLVAGWSSDAQYF
TRBD2	-	TRBV20-1	TRBJ2-7	TGCAGTGCTACACTACTAGCGGGGGCGGGGGAGCAGTACTTC	CSATLLAGAGEQYF
-	-	TRBV29-1	TRBJ2-3	TGCAGCGTCACCGCCCAAACAGGTACAGATACGCAGTATTTT	CSVTAQTGTDTQYF
-	few	TRBV7-2	TRBJ2-7	TGTGCCAGCAGCCCAGGGACGGTCAACTACGAGCAGTACTTC	CASSPGTVNYEQYF
TRBD1	few	TRBV29-1	TRBJ2-7	TGCAGCGCGTGGGGCTCGGACAGGGGTTGGGACGAGCAGTACTTC	CSAWGSDRGWDEQYF
TRBD1	few	TRBV15	TRBJ2-7	TGTGCCACCAGCAGACGATCAGGGGACAGTACCTCCGAGCAGTACTTC	CATSRRSGDSTSEQYF
-	-	TRBV5-1	TRBJ1-5	TGCGCCAGCAGCGACGGGACAAACAATCAGCCCCAGCATTTT	CASSDGTNNQPQHF
-	-	TRBV6-2/TRBV6-3	TRBJ2-3	TGTGCCAGCAGTACGAGGATGACTACAGATACGCAGTATTTT	CASSTRMTTDTQYF